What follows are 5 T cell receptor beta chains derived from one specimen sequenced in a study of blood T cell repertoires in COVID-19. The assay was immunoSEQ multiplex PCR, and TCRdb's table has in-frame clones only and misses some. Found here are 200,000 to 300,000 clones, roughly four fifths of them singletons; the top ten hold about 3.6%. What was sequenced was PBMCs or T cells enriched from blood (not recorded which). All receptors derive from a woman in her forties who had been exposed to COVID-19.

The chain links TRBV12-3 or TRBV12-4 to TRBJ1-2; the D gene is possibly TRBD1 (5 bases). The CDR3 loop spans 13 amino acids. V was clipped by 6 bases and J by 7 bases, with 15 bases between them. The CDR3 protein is CASRSTGETGYTF. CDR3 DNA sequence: TGTGCCAGCAGGTCAACAGGAGAGACTGGCTACACCTTC.

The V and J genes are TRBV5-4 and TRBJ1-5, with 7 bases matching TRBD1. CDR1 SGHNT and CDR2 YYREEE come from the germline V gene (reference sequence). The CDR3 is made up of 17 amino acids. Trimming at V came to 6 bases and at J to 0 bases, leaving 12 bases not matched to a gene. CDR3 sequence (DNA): TGTGCCAGCACCCCCGGACAGGTGGGGAATAGCAATCAGCCCCAGCATTTT. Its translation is CASTPGQVGNSNQPQHF.

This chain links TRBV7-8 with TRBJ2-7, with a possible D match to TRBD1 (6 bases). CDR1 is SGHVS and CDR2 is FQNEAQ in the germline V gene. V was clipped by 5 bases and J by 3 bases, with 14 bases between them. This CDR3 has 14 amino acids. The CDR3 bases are TGTGCCAGCAGCCCCCAGGGGCGGAACTACGAGCAGTACTTC. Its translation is CASSPQGRNYEQYF.

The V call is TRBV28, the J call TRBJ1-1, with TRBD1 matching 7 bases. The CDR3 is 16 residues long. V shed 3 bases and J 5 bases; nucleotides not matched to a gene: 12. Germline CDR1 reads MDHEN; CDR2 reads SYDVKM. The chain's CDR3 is CASSFIGPGGLTEAFF. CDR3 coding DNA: TGTGCCAGCAGTTTCATTGGGCCAGGGGGTTTGACTGAAGCTTTCTTT.

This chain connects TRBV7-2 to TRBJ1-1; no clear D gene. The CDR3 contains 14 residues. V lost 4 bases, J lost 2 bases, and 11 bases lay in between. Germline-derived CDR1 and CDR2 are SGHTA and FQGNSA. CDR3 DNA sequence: TGTGCCAGCAGCTACGGGTACGGTAACACTGAAGCTTTCTTT. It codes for CASSYGYGNTEAFF.